This entry lists 20 T cell receptor beta chains sequenced from one sample in a study of T cell repertoires in cytomegalovirus infection. MiXCR, applied by TCRdb to the reads, yields one record per CDR3 protein. This table holds under 850,000 distinct CDR3 sequences, roughly a third found once. Sequenced sample: PBMCs. All receptors derive from a human donor in good health (CMV status not recorded). Some clones in this sample may be carry-over from other donors' samples.

Comment on this clonotype: One end of the junction varies from germline; a read error may be responsible. This sequence joins TRBV12-3 or TRBV12-4 and TRBJ2-3; D may be TRBD1 (5 bases). The CDR3 is 15 residues long. CDR3 nucleotide sequence: TGTGCCAGCAGTCCTACAGGATTATCCCCAGATACGCCGTATTTT. It yields the protein CASSPTGLSPDTPYF.

The chain recombines TRBV12-3 or TRBV12-4 with TRBJ1-5; the match to TRBD1 covers 7 bases. Germline trimming cut 6 bases from V and 3 bases from J; bases unmatched to any gene: 5. CDR3 size: 14 residues. In nucleotides, the CDR3 is TGTGCCAGCAGGTGGGACAGCTTCAATCAGCCCCAGCATTTT. Translation: CASRWDSFNQPQHF.

This clonotype was detected ten times or more. The chain carries TRBV7-6 and TRBJ2-3; no firm D call. This CDR3 is 12 amino acids long. CDR1 is SGHVS, CDR2 FNYEAQ, per germline. V shed 4 bases and J shed 6 bases, with 8 bases lying between them. In DNA, the CDR3 is TGTGCCAGCAGCTCCGCCCTGGATACGCAGTATTTT. This gives the protein CASSSALDTQYF.

This sequence joins TRBV7-4 and TRBJ2-5, with D possibly TRBD1 on 6 matching bases. Germline values: CDR1 SGHVT, CDR2 SQSDAQ. V was pared by 1 base and J by 3 bases, with 18 bases between. This CDR3 spans 17 amino acids. In DNA form, the CDR3 reads TGTGCCAGCAGCTTAGACCCGCCAGACAGGCTGAAAGAGACCCAGTACTTC. The encoded protein is CASSLDPPDRLKETQYF.

The table lists this clonotype with a few counts. V is TRBV20-1 and J is TRBJ2-2; 10 bases are shared with TRBD2. Looked up from germline, CDR1 is DFQATT and CDR2 is SNEGSKA (reference sequence). The ends lost 6 bases at V and 4 bases at J; junction bases unmatched: 5. The CDR3 has 14 amino acids. CDR3 nucleotide sequence: TGCAGTGCCCCGCTAGCGGGGGTCACCGGGGAGCTGTTTTTT. This gives the protein CSAPLAGVTGELFF.

The sample holds many counts of this clonotype. The chain joins TRBV7-2 to TRBJ1-1; D may be TRBD1 (6 bases). This CDR3 is built from 15 residues. Trimming pared 5 bases from V and 0 bases from J, leaving 13 bases between. Germline lookup yields CDR1 SGHTA and CDR2 FQGNSA. This CDR3 is CASSEWGAVNTEAFF. The CDR3 nucleotides are TGTGCCAGCAGCGAATGGGGGGCGGTGAACACTGAAGCTTTCTTT.

This clonotype was seen many times. This chain joins TRBV28 and TRBJ2-2, with D unresolved. Between the trimmed V and J ends, which lost 2 bases and 5 bases, there was a span of 3 bases. This CDR3 is built from 12 residues. Looked up from germline, CDR1 is MDHEN and CDR2 is SYDVKM. CDR3 coding DNA: TGTGCCAGCAGTTTAAGGACCGGGGAGCTGTTTTTT. Amino acids: CASSLRTGELFF.

The CDR3 protein is CASSLKSQGAGTEAFF. The CDR3 DNA reads TGTGCCAGCAGCTTAAAGTCTCAGGGGGCCGGCACTGAAGCTTTCTTT. The genes are TRBV7-8 and TRBJ1-1; 8 bases are shared with TRBD1. The CDR3 loop spans 16 amino acids. V was clipped by 2 bases and J by 4 bases; unmatched bases: 9. The germline CDR1 and CDR2 sequences are SGHVS and FQNEAQ.

This clonotype was counted only a few times. The V call is TRBV5-6, the J call TRBJ2-1, with D maybe TRBD2 (7 bases). The V and J ends lost 4 bases and 2 bases respectively, with 19 bases between them. Germline V gives CDR1 SGHDT, CDR2 YYEEEE. The CDR3 has 17 amino acids. CDR3 coding DNA: TGTGCCAGCAGCCCAAAGGGGGGGAGGCTTACCTACAATGAGCAGTTCTTC. Protein product: CASSPKGGRLTYNEQFF.

This clonotype was seen only a few times. V gene TRBV5-8 combines with J gene TRBJ1-5; the D gene is possibly TRBD1 (5 bases). CDR3 length equals 14 residues. The V end was cut by 7 bases, the J end by 3 bases, with 14 bases between. Germline CDR1 SGHTS, CDR2 YDEGEE. CDR3 amino acids: CASLPGQNNQPQHF. In DNA form, the CDR3 reads TGTGCCAGCCTACCAGGGCAGAACAATCAGCCCCAGCATTTT.

The chain joins TRBV7-9 to TRBJ2-7; 10 bases are a match to TRBD1. The CDR3 consists of 16 residues. Germline V gene lookup returns CDR1 SEHNR and CDR2 FQNEAQ (reference sequence). J gave up 5 bases and V 3 bases, and 10 bases lay outside the gene matches. The CDR3 here is CASSFRATGGRNEQYF. CDR3 in DNA: TGTGCCAGCAGCTTCCGAGCGACAGGGGGCAGGAACGAGCAGTACTTC.

There are many counts of this clonotype. The rearrangement uses TRBV7-2 and TRBJ2-3, with TRBD2 matching 8 bases. There are 18 residues in the CDR3. Germline V lookup: CDR1 SGHTA, CDR2 FQGNSA. V trimming: 1 base; J trimming: 0 bases; junction bases outside the gene matches: 9. The CDR3 is CASSLVLAGGGSTDTQYF. CDR3 in DNA: TGTGCCAGCAGCTTAGTGCTGGCGGGGGGCGGGAGCACAGATACGCAGTATTTT.

Written as DNA, the CDR3 is TGTGCCAGCGTCAGGGGGCTGGGGCTAGCGGGAGCAGGTCGCTACTACGAGCAGTACTTC. This codes for CASVRGLGLAGAGRYYEQYF. The V gene is TRBV28, the J gene TRBJ2-7; 10 bases agree with TRBD2. CDR1 and CDR2 (germline): MDHEN, SYDVKM. V gave up 8 bases and J gave up 3 bases; unmatched junction bases: 25. The CDR3 covers 20 residues. Drawing the rest from reference TRBV28 and TRBJ2-7, the complete variable domain is DVKVTQSSRYLVKRTGEKVFLECVQDMDHENMFWYRQDPGLGLRLIYFSYDVKMKEKGDIPEGYSVSREKKERFSLILESASTNQTSMYLCASVRGLGLAGAGRYYEQYFGPGTRLTVT.

The genes are TRBV28 and TRBJ2-7; possibly TRBD1 for D (5 bases). With 7 bases removed from V and 2 bases from J, the gap between germline ends came to 18 bases. The CDR3 runs 15 residues. Germline CDR1 reads MDHEN; CDR2 reads SYDVKM. The chain's CDR3 is CASTQAGRGPYEQYF. CDR3 bases: TGTGCCAGCACCCAGGCCGGAAGGGGCCCCTACGAGCAGTACTTC.

In regard to this clonotype: This is likely a read error, given that the CDR3 carries no conserved phenylalanine or tryptophan at its end. The J gene is TRBJ2-1, the V gene TRBV27; D gene ambiguous. V lost 5 bases, J lost 6 bases, and 14 bases lay in between. CDR1 and CDR2 (germline): MNHEY, SMNVEV (reference sequence). This CDR3 spans 14 amino acids. The CDR3 coding sequence is TGTGCCAGCAGTAGAACCGAACGGAGCAATGAGCAGTTCTTA. As protein: CASSRTERSNEQFL.

The V call is TRBV28, the J call TRBJ1-1, with D possibly matching TRBD1 (6 bases). This CDR3 has 15 amino acids. CDR1 and CDR2 (germline): MDHEN, SYDVKM. The V and J ends lost 1 base and 3 bases respectively, with 12 bases between them. DNA for the CDR3: TGTGCCAGCAGTTTATATAGAACAGGGTACACTGAAGCTTTCTTT. Residues: CASSLYRTGYTEAFF.

The chain recombines TRBV12-3 or TRBV12-4 with TRBJ2-4; D not resolved. Trimming stripped 7 bases from V and 0 bases from J, with 13 bases between. The CDR3 spans 15 residues. The CDR3 sequence is CASTIPSLAKNIQYF. The DNA of the CDR3 is TGTGCCAGCACCATCCCAAGCCTAGCCAAAAACATTCAGTACTTC.

The chain uses TRBV9 and TRBJ1-2; no clear D. V gave up 0 bases and J gave up 5 bases, with 8 bases separating them. The CDR3 sequence is 13 residues long. Germline V lookup: CDR1 SGDLS, CDR2 YYNGEE. CDR3: CASSVGTAYGYTF. In nucleotides, the CDR3 is TGTGCCAGCAGCGTAGGGACGGCATATGGCTACACCTTC.

This chain links TRBV28 with TRBJ2-5; 13 nucleotides agree with TRBD2. There are 16 residues in the CDR3. CDR1 is MDHEN, CDR2 SYDVKM, per germline. The trim removed 3 bases at V and 5 bases at J, leaving 6 bases unmatched. The CDR3, as DNA: TGTGCCAGCAGTTTGTGGACTAGCGGGGGCGAGGAGACCCAGTACTTC. Translated, it gives CASSLWTSGGEETQYF.

The chain combines TRBV6-1 with TRBJ2-1; no reliable D call. The V gene's germline CDR1 is MNHNS and CDR2 SASEGT. Between the trimmed V and J ends, which lost 2 bases and 6 bases, there was a span of 5 bases. The CDR3 contains 12 residues. CDR3 nucleotide sequence: TGTGCCAGCAGTGAACCCCTCAATGAGCAGTTCTTC. Translating gives CASSEPLNEQFF.